Below, 21 T cell receptor beta chains from the same sample are listed, as sequenced in a study of identical twins. Each CDR3 protein is one row after TCRdb ran MiXCR on the 5' RACE reads. The table records a few hundred thousand distinct CDR3 sequences, around 9% of them present only once. Sequencing was done on a sample of naive T cells sorted from blood. The receptors originated from a woman aged 50 to 60 in good health.

CDR3 region: CASSLATGTEWSSSSGANVLTF. Here the CDR3 DNA reads TGTGCCAGCAGCCTAGCTACCGGGACAGAGTGGAGTTCGTCCTCTGGGGCCAACGTCCTGACTTTC. This chain joins TRBV5-6 and TRBJ2-6; 7 bases map to TRBD1. V gave up 4 bases and J gave up 0 bases; unmatched junction bases: 22. CDR1 is SGHDT, CDR2 YYEEEE, per germline. This CDR3 spans 22 amino acids.

The chain carries TRBV6-5 and TRBJ2-4; perhaps TRBD2 as D (5 bases). Germline CDR1 MNHEY, CDR2 SVGAGI. V gave up 0 bases and J gave up 7 bases, with 7 bases separating them. The CDR3 is made up of 13 amino acids. The CDR3 sequence: CASSYSRGNIQYF. The CDR3 nucleotides are TGTGCCAGCAGTTACTCGAGAGGGAACATTCAGTACTTC.

The J gene is TRBJ1-2, the V gene TRBV7-8; possibly TRBD1 for D (6 bases). Looked up from germline, CDR1 is SGHVS and CDR2 is FQNEAQ. The V end lost 2 bases, the J end lost 3 bases, and 10 bases lay between the germline ends. This CDR3 is built from 14 residues. CDR3 DNA sequence: TGTGCCAGCAGCTTACCAGGGGTGGACTATGGCTACACCTTC. Its translation is CASSLPGVDYGYTF.

This clonotype was seen only a few times. The chain is built from TRBV5-1 and TRBJ2-1, with D unclear. The germline gives CDR1 SGHRS, CDR2 YFSETQ. The CDR3 has 13 residues. Trimming left V 3 bases short and J 6 bases short, with 10 bases between. The CDR3 DNA reads as TGCGCCAGCAGCTCTATCAAGTCCAATGAGCAGTTCTTC. Translation gives CASSSIKSNEQFF.

There are many counts of this clonotype. The chain has TRBV20-1 and TRBJ2-2; D possibly corresponds to TRBD1 (5 bases). The CDR3 is 17 amino acids. CDR1 and CDR2 (germline): DFQATT, SNEGSKA (reference sequence). The V and J ends lost 2 bases and 0 bases respectively, with 16 bases between them. CDR3 coding DNA: TGCAGTGCTAGACGGTTCCGGGCAGGGCCGAACACCGGGGAGCTGTTTTTT. Amino acids: CSARRFRAGPNTGELFF.

This clonotype was observed at least ten times. The V gene is TRBV6-2 or TRBV6-3, the J gene TRBJ2-7; D perhaps matches TRBD1 (5 bases). This CDR3 has 13 residues. The V gene's germline CDR1 is MNHEY and CDR2 SVGEGT. V was pared by 0 bases and J by 5 bases, with 8 bases between. The CDR3: CASSYSQGNEQYV. The CDR3 nucleotides are TGTGCCAGCAGTTACTCTCAGGGTAACGAGCAGTACGTC.

This clonotype was found many times. J is TRBJ2-1 and V is TRBV28; maybe TRBD2 (6 bases). V was clipped by 6 bases and J by 6 bases, with 15 bases between them. CDR3 size: 14 residues. Germline values: CDR1 MDHEN, CDR2 SYDVKM. In nucleotides, the CDR3 is TGTGCCAGCAGGTCGGGAGTATTGAGCAATGAGCAGTTCTTC. It codes for CASRSGVLSNEQFF.

This clonotype has ten or more counts. As DNA, the CDR3 is TGTGCCAGCAGTTTAAGCAGGCCCGGGGAGCTGTTTTTT. Its protein is CASSLSRPGELFF. The V call is TRBV12-3 or TRBV12-4, the J call TRBJ2-2; D is uncertain. This CDR3 is 13 amino acids long. Trimming stripped 2 bases from V and 6 bases from J, with 7 bases between.

This clonotype was picked up many times. This sequence joins TRBV5-1 and TRBJ2-2; D is perhaps TRBD2 (5 bases). The V end lost 0 bases, the J end lost 3 bases, and 18 bases lay between the germline ends. The CDR3 is made up of 18 amino acids. In germline, CDR1 is SGHRS, CDR2 YFSETQ. CDR3 sequence: CASSLAVEAVGDTGELFF. The CDR3 bases are TGCGCCAGCAGCTTGGCCGTAGAAGCGGTTGGTGACACCGGGGAGCTGTTTTTT.

This clonotype was observed a few times. This chain connects TRBV11-2 to TRBJ2-3; no reliable D call. The germline V gene has CDR1 SGHAT and CDR2 FQNNGV. The CDR3 is 14 residues long. V lost 4 bases and J lost 2, with 10 bases in between. This chain's CDR3 is CASSSPRTTDTQYF. CDR3 coding DNA: TGTGCCAGCAGCTCGCCCAGGACCACAGATACGCAGTATTTT.

Ten or more counts support this clonotype. V gene TRBV28 combines with J gene TRBJ2-4; 9 bases are shared with TRBD1. CDR1 and CDR2 (germline): MDHEN, SYDVKM. Trimming removed 7 bases from V and 2 bases from J; junction bases left unmatched: 6. This CDR3 is 15 amino acids long. CDR3 region: CASTPGQGSKNIQYF. The CDR3 nucleotides read TGTGCCAGCACGCCGGGACAGGGTTCCAAAAACATTCAGTACTTC.

This clonotype was seen many times. The chain uses TRBV10-2 and TRBJ2-7; D might be TRBD2 (5 bases). Germline CDR1 reads WSHSY; CDR2 reads SAAADI. Between the trimmed V and J ends, which lost 0 bases and 7 bases, there was a span of 7 bases. The CDR3 runs 12 residues. The CDR3 DNA reads TGCGCCAGCAGTGAGTCTAGGGAGGAGCAGTACTTC. Amino acid sequence: CASSESREEQYF.

This clonotype turned up a few times. The chain is built from TRBV27 and TRBJ2-7, with D possibly being TRBD2 (6 bases). Trimming left V 3 bases short and J 3 bases short, with 9 bases between. This CDR3 contains 13 residues. In germline, CDR1 is MNHEY, CDR2 SMNVEV (reference sequence). The CDR3 sequence is CASSFEGGYEQYF. CDR3 coding DNA: TGTGCCAGCAGTTTTGAGGGAGGCTACGAGCAGTACTTC.

This clonotype was counted between two and nine times. The chain uses TRBV11-2 and TRBJ1-1; weak D call: TRBD1 (6 bases). CDR1 SGHAT and CDR2 FQNNGV come from the germline V gene. The ends were cut back, 5 bases at V and 7 bases at J, with 17 bases in the middle. CDR3 length: 14 amino acids. CDR3 DNA: TGTGCCAGCAGCCTAGGGGCTGGGGGCCTTGAAGCTTTCTTT. Translating gives CASSLGAGGLEAFF.

This clonotype was found once. This chain joins TRBV15 and TRBJ2-7, with 15 nucleotides matching TRBD2. Germline assignment: CDR1 LNHNV and CDR2 YYDKDF (reference sequence). The CDR3 covers 16 residues. J gave up 5 bases and V 1 base, and 3 bases lay outside the gene matches. The DNA for the CDR3 is TGTGCCACCAGCAGAGGGACTAGCGGGAGGGCTGACGAGCAGTACTTC. Its translation is CATSRGTSGRADEQYF.

A word on this clonotype: Compared with germline, one end of the junction differs, possibly owing to a read error. This rearrangement joins TRBV6-2 or TRBV6-3 to TRBJ1-2; D may be TRBD1 (5 bases). The CDR3 is 12 residues long. CDR1 and CDR2 (germline): MNHEY, SVGEGT. CDR3 coding DNA: TGTGCCAGCAGTTACGGGAGGGACCCCTTCCGCTTC. It codes for CASSYGRDPFRF.

This clonotype has more than one count but fewer than ten. The chain combines TRBV27 with TRBJ2-2; D uncertain. The germline V gene has CDR1 MNHEY and CDR2 SMNVEV (reference sequence). V lost 1 base and J 3 bases, leaving 6 bases between the germline ends. The CDR3 sequence is 14 residues long. This chain's CDR3 is CASSLYPDTGELFF. CDR3 coding DNA: TGTGCCAGCAGTTTATATCCGGACACCGGGGAGCTGTTTTTT.

This clonotype was seen ten or more times. The gene calls are TRBV24-1 and TRBJ2-1; D perhaps matches TRBD2 (6 bases). Looked up from germline, CDR1 is KGHDR and CDR2 is SFDVKD. This CDR3 spans 16 amino acids. The V and J ends lost 4 bases and 2 bases respectively, with 14 bases between them. Written as DNA, the CDR3 is TGTGCCACCAGTGAGTTGGGGGGAGTCCCCTACAATGAGCAGTTCTTC. Encoded protein: CATSELGGVPYNEQFF.

This clonotype occurred once. The V and J genes are TRBV6-4 and TRBJ2-1; 9 bases match TRBD2. The germline CDR1 and CDR2 sequences are MRHNA and SNTAGT. This CDR3 has 14 amino acids. The V segment lost 4 bases and the J segment 9 bases; nucleotides outside the gene matches: 7. CDR3 coding DNA: TGTGCCAGCAGTGGTCTAGCGGGAAACTCTGAGCAGTTCTTC. Amino acid sequence: CASSGLAGNSEQFF.

This clonotype was found many times. This chain links TRBV24-1 with TRBJ2-1, with TRBD2 matching 7 bases. V lost 5 bases, J lost 6 bases, and 9 bases stayed unmatched. The CDR3 totals 15 residues. Germline-derived CDR1 and CDR2 are KGHDR and SFDVKD. CDR3 loop: CATSAPWGGSNEQFF. The CDR3 region has the DNA TGTGCCACCAGTGCTCCCTGGGGGGGAAGCAATGAGCAGTTCTTC.

The rearrangement joins TRBV3-1 to TRBJ2-5, with D uncertain. V was trimmed by 4 bases and J by 3 bases, leaving 18 bases between them. The CDR3 has 16 residues. Germline-derived CDR1 and CDR2 are LGHDT and YNNKEL (reference sequence). The chain's CDR3 is CASSLHILQTEETQYF. CDR3 bases: TGTGCCAGCAGCCTACACATCCTTCAGACCGAAGAGACCCAGTACTTC.